These 2 T cell receptor beta chains were all obtained from the same sample, sequenced in a study of metastatic and nonmetastatic thyroid tumors. Prior to thyroid surgery, none of the patients had received any treatment. TCRdb re-called clones from the PCR reads using MiXCR. The profile shows 11,000 or so clones, 12% of them singletons. The sequencing sample was made of blood. These receptors were taken from a female donor with papillary thyroid cancer or a benign thyroid nodule (not recorded which). Some clones in this sample may be carry-over from other donors' samples.

This clone has a count of ten or more. CDR3 nucleotides: TGTGCCAGCAGCGTAGGAGCGGGAGTAGGCGAGCAGTACTTC. It translates to CASSVGAGVGEQYF. V is TRBV9 and J is TRBJ2-7; 8 nucleotides line up with TRBD2. CDR1 SGDLS and CDR2 YYNGEE come from the germline V gene. The V segment lost 0 bases and the J segment 6 bases; nucleotides outside the gene matches: 5. CDR3 length: 14 amino acids.

This clone is classed as medium-sized. The genes are TRBV19 and TRBJ1-2; D uncertain. CDR3 size: 13 residues. Germline V lookup: CDR1 LNHDA, CDR2 SQIVND (reference sequence). The V and J ends lost 3 bases and 4 bases respectively, with 9 bases between them. This chain's CDR3 is CASSISHVYGYTF. The CDR3 nucleotides are TGTGCCAGTAGTATCTCTCACGTCTATGGCTACACCTTC.